The entry below describes one T cell receptor (beta chain). As originally analysed: Estimation of nucleated cell counts was performed using reference gene primer amplification. Sequencing was performed with immunoSEQ multiplex PCR; in TCRdb, only in-frame clones are kept and a portion is missing. V and J calls and clone size are those listed in that table; D and trimming were worked out from the DNA. Among approximately 110,000 clones listed, roughly nine tenths were seen once. The data were taken from a study of blood T cell repertoires in COVID-19. The length of the CDR3 is 17 residues. Deletions cut 3 bases from V and 0 bases from J, with 15 bases between. CDR1 is KGHSH and CDR2 is LQKENI in the germline V gene.

This clonotype was obtained from a man aged 50 to 60 with COVID-19, enrolled during active disease. The V gene is TRBV18, the J gene TRBJ2-1, with a possible D match to TRBD2 (5 bases). Input material: peripheral blood. The CDR3 DNA sequence: TGTGCCAGCTCACCGATTAGCGAGCCGAGCTCCTACAATGAGCAGTTCTTC. Protein: CASSPISEPSSYNEQFF.